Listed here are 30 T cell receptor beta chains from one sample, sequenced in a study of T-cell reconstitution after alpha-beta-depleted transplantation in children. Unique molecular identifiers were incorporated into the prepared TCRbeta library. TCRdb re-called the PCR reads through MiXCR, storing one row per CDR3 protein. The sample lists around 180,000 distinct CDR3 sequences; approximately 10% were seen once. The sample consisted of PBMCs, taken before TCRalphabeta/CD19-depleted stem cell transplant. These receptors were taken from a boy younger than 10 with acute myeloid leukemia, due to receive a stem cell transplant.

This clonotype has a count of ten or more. The CDR3 nucleotides are TGCGCCAGCAGCCCCGGGACTAGCGCAGATACGCAGTATTTT. It codes for CASSPGTSADTQYF. J is TRBJ2-3 and V is TRBV4-1; TRBD2 matches at 10 bases. The J segment lost 4 bases and the V segment lost 4 bases, leaving 2 bases of the junction unmatched. The germline gives CDR1 MGHRA, CDR2 YSYEKL. This CDR3 is built from 14 residues.

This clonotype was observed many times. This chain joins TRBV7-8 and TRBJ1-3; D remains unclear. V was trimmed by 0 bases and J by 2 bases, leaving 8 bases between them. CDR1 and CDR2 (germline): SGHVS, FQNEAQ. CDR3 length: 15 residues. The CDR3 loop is CASSLAPRTGNTIYF. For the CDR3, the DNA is TGTGCCAGCAGCTTAGCGCCGAGGACTGGAAACACCATATATTTT.

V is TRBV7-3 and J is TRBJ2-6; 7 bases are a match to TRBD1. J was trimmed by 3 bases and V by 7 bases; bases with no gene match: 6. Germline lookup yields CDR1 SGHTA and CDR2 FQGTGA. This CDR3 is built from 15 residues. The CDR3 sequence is CASTDRANGANVLTF. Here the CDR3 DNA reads TGTGCCAGCACCGACAGGGCGAATGGGGCCAACGTCCTGACTTTC.

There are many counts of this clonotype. CDR3 nucleotide sequence: TGTGCCAGCAGCCTTGGAAACGGTTTCTCCTACAATGAGCAGTTCTTC. Protein product: CASSLGNGFSYNEQFF. This chain joins TRBV5-4 and TRBJ2-1; D is undetermined. V lost 4 bases and J 0 bases, leaving 14 bases between the germline ends. There are 16 residues in the CDR3. CDR1 is SGHNT and CDR2 is YYREEE in the germline V gene (reference sequence).

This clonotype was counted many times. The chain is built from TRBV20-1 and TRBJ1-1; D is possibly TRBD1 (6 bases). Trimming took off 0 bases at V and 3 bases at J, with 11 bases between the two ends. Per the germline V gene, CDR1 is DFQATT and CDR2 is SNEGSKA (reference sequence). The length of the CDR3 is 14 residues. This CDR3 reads CSARDRGGDTEAFF. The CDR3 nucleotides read TGCAGTGCTAGAGATAGGGGGGGGGACACTGAAGCTTTCTTT.

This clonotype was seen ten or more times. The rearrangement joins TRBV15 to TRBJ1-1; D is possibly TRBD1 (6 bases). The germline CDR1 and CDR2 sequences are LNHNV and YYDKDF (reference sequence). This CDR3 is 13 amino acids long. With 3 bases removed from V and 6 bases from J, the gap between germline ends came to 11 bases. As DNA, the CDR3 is TGTGCCACCAGCAGCAGACAGGTCGCTGAAGCTTTCTTT. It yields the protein CATSSRQVAEAFF.

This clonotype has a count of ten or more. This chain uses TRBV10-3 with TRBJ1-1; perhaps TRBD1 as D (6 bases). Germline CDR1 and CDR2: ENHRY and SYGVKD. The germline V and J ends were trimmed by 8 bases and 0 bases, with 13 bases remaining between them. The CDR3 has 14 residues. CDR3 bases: TGTGCCATCGGCAGGGACACCCTGAACACTGAAGCTTTCTTT. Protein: CAIGRDTLNTEAFF.

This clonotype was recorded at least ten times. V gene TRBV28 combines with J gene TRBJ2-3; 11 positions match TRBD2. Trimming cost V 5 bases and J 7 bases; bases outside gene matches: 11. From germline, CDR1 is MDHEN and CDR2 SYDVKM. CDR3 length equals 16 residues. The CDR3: CASSVTSGGIRYTQYF. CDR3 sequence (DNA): TGTGCCAGCAGTGTCACTAGCGGGGGAATTAGGTATACGCAGTATTTT.

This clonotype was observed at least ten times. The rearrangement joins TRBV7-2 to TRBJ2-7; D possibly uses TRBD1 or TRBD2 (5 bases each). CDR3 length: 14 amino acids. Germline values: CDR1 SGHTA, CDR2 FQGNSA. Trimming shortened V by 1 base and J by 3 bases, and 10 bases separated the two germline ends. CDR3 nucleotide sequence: TGTGCCAGCAGCTTAGTTGGGGGTGGCTACGAGCAGTACTTC. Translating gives CASSLVGGGYEQYF.

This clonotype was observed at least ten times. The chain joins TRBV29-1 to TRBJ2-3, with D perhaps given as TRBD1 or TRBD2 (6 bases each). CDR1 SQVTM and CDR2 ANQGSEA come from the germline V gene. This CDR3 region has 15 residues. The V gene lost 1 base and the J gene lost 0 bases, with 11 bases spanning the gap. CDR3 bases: TGCAGCGTTGAAGGGGGGGCAACTAGCACAGATACGCAGTATTTT. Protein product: CSVEGGATSTDTQYF.

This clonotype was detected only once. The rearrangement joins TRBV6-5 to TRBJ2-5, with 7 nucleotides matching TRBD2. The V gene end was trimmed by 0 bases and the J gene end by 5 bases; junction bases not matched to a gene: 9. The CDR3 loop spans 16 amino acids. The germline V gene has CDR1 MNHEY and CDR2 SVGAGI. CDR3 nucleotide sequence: TGTGCCAGCAGTTACTCGACCGGGGGGTTGGGGGAGACCCAGTACTTC. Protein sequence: CASSYSTGGLGETQYF.

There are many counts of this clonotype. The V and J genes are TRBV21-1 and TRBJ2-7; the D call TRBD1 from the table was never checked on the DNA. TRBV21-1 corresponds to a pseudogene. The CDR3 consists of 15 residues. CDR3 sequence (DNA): TGTGCCAGCAGCAAAAGACAGTTCCTCTCCTACGAGCAGTACGTC. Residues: CASSKRQFLSYEQYV.

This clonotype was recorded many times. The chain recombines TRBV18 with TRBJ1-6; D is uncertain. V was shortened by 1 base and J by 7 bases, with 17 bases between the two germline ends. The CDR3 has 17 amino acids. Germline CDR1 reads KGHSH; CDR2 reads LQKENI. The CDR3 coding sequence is TGTGCCAGCTCACCACGAAGTCAGATAGGGAAGAATTCACCCCTCCACTTT. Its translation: CASSPRSQIGKNSPLHF.

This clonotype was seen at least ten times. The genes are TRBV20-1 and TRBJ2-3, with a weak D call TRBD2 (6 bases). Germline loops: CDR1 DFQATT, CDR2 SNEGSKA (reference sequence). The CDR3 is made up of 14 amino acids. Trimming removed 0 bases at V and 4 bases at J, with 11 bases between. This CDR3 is CSARERGLPDTQYF. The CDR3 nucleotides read TGCAGTGCTAGAGAGAGGGGACTTCCAGATACGCAGTATTTT.

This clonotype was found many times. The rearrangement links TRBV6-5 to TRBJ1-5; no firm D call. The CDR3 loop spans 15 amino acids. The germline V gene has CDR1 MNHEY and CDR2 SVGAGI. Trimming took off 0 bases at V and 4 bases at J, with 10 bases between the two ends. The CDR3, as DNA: TGTGCCAGCAGTTACTCGAACAGCCCGAATCAGCCCCAGCATTTT. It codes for CASSYSNSPNQPQHF.

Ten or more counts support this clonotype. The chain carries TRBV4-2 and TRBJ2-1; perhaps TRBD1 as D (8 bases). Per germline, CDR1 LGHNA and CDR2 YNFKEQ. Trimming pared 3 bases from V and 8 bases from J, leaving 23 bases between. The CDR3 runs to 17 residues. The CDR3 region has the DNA TGTGCCAGCAGCCAGTTCCGGGAGGACAGGGCCGTCGATGAGCAGTTCTTC. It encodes CASSQFREDRAVDEQFF.

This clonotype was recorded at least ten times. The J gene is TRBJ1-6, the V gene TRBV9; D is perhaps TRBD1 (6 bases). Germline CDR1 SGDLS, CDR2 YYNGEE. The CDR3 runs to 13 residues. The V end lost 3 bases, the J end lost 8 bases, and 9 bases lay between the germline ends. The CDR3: CASSGTDDSPLHF. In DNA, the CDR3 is TGTGCCAGCAGCGGGACAGACGATTCACCCCTCCACTTT.

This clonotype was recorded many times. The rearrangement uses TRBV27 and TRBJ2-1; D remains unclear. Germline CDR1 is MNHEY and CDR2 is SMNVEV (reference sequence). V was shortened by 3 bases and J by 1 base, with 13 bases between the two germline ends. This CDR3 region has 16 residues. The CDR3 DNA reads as TGTGCCAGCAGTTTCATTTCAGGCAGGTCCTACAATGAGCAGTTCTTC. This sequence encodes CASSFISGRSYNEQFF.

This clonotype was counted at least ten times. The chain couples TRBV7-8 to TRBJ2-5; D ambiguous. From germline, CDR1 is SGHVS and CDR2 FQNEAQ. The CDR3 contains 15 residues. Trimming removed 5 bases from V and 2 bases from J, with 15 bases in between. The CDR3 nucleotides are TGTGCCAGCAGCCTCCACCAAGGATCGCAAGAGACCCAGTACTTC. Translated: CASSLHQGSQETQYF.

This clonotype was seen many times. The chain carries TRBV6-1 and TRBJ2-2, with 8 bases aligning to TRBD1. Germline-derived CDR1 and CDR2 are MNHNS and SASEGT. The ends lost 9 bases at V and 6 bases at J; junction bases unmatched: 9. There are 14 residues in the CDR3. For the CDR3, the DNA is TGTGCCAGTTACATGACAGGGGATCCCGGGGAGCTGTTTTTT. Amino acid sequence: CASYMTGDPGELFF.

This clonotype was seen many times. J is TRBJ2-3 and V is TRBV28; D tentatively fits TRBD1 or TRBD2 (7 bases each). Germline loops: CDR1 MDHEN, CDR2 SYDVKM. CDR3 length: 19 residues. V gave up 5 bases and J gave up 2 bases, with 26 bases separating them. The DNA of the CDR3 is TGTGCCAGCAGTCACTGGACAGGCAAATCCGGGGGGTTCACAGATACGCAGTATTTT. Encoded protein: CASSHWTGKSGGFTDTQYF.

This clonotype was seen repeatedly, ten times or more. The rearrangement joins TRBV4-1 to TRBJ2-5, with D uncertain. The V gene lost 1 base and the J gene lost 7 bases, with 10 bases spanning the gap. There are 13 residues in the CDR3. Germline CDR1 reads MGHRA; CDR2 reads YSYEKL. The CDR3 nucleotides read TGCGCCAGCAGCCAAGTTGAGTTGGGGACCCAGTACTTC. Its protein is CASSQVELGTQYF.

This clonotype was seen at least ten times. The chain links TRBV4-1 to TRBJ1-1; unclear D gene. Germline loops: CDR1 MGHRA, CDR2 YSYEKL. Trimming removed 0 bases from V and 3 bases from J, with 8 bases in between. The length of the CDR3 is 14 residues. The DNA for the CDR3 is TGCGCCAGCAGCCAAGATTACGGGCACACTGAAGCTTTCTTT. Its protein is CASSQDYGHTEAFF.

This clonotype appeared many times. The CDR3 is CSAHTSFEQFF. In DNA form, the CDR3 reads TGCAGTGCGCATACTAGCTTTGAGCAGTTCTTC. The J gene is TRBJ2-1, the V gene TRBV20-1; the D gene is possibly TRBD2 (6 bases). This CDR3 comprises 11 residues. Trimming took 6 bases from V and 9 from J, leaving 12 bases between them. Germline V gene data show CDR1 as DFQATT and CDR2 as SNEGSKA (reference sequence).

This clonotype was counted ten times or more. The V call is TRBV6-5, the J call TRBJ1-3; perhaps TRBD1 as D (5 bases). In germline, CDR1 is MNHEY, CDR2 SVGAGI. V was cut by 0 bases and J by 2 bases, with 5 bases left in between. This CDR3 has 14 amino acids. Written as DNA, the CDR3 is TGTGCCAGCAGTTACTCGGGGCCTGGAAACACCATATATTTT. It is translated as CASSYSGPGNTIYF.

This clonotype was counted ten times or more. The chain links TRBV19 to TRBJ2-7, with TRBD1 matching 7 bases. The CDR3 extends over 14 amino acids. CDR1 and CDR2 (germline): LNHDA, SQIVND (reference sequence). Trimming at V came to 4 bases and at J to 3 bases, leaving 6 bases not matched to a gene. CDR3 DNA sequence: TGTGCCAGTAGTACATCGGCAGGGGGCTACGAGCAGTACTTC. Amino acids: CASSTSAGGYEQYF. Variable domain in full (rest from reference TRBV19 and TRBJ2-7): DGGITQSPKYLFRKEGQNVTLSCEQNLNHDAMYWYRQDPGQGLRLIYYSQIVNDFQKGDIAEGYSVSREKKESFPLTVTSAQKNPTAFYLCASSTSAGGYEQYFGPGTRLTVT.

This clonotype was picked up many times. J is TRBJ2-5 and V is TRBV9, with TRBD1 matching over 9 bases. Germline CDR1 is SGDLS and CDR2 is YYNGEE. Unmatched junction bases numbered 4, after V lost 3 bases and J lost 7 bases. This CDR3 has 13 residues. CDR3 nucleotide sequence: TGTGCCAGCAGCGGGGACAGGGACGGGACCCAGTACTTC. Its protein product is CASSGDRDGTQYF.

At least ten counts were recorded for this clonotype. The CDR3 sequence is CASSQLAGEDTGELFF. CDR3 in DNA: TGTGCCAGCAGCCAGTTAGCGGGAGAAGACACCGGGGAGCTGTTTTTT. The chain links TRBV3-1 to TRBJ2-2; 9 bases line up with TRBD2. Germline values: CDR1 LGHDT, CDR2 YNNKEL (reference sequence). The CDR3 spans 16 residues. V lost 3 bases, J lost 3 bases, and 5 bases stayed unmatched.

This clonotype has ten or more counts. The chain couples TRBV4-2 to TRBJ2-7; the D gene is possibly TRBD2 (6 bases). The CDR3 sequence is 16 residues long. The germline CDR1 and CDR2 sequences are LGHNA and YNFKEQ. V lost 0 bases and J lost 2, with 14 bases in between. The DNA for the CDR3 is TGTGCCAGCAGCCAAGATATCGGGACTCGAGCCTACGAGCAGTACTTC. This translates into CASSQDIGTRAYEQYF.

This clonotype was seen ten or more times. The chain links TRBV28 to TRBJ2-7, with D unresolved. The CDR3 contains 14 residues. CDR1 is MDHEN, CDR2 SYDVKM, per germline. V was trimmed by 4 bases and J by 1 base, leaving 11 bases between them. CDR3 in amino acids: CASSSPGGSYEQYF. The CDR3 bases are TGTGCCAGCAGTTCCCCCGGTGGGTCCTACGAGCAGTACTTC.